These 29 T cell receptor beta chains share one sample of origin, sequenced in a study of human T cells and chemical hapten exposure. TCRdb passed the RACE reads through MiXCR, listing each CDR3 protein once. The data contain roughly 80,000 distinct CDR3 sequences, around 15% of them singletons. Time point described: pre-sensitization, week 0. Treatment given: therapeutic diphenylcyclopropenone sensitization with weekly scalp DPC. Sequenced here: whole blood, sampled in connection with sensitization to the hapten diphenylcyclopropenone (DPC). The receptor source for this set is a woman aged 50 to 60 with alopecia areata. Some clones in this sample may be carry-over from other donors' samples.

The chain recombines TRBV5-1 with TRBJ1-1, with 7 bases lining up with TRBD1. Germline CDR1 SGHRS, CDR2 YFSETQ. V lost 4 bases to trimming and J lost 10 bases; unmatched junction nucleotides: 13. CDR3 length: 14 amino acids. The DNA for the CDR3 is TGCGCCAGCAGCGAGCGCGGCGACAGGGACGGAGCTTTCTTT. It is translated as CASSERGDRDGAFF.

This clonotype came up many times. The chain couples TRBV27 to TRBJ2-1; D is undetermined. This CDR3 comprises 13 residues. V was trimmed by 7 bases and J by 6 bases, leaving 13 bases between them. The germline CDR1 and CDR2 sequences are MNHEY and SMNVEV (reference sequence). The CDR3 bases are TGTGCCAGCACCAGACTCCAAGGCAATGAGCAGTTCTTC. Its translation is CASTRLQGNEQFF.

The chain couples TRBV27 to TRBJ2-7; TRBD2 aligns across 7 bases. Germline assignment: CDR1 MNHEY and CDR2 SMNVEV (reference sequence). This CDR3 has 13 residues. Trimming at V came to 6 bases and at J to 5 bases, leaving 7 bases not matched to a gene. The CDR3 bases are TGTGCCAGCAGGGGCGCTAGCGGTAACGAGCAGTACTTC. This codes for CASRGASGNEQYF.

The chain combines TRBV9 with TRBJ1-1, with 12 bases aligning to TRBD1. V shed 4 bases and J 4 bases; nucleotides not matched to a gene: 8. The germline V gene encodes CDR1 SGDLS and CDR2 YYNGEE. This CDR3 comprises 16 residues. The CDR3 sequence is CASSPPGQGAGTEAFF. In nucleotides, the CDR3 is TGTGCCAGCAGCCCGCCGGGACAGGGGGCGGGCACTGAAGCTTTCTTT.

This chain joins TRBV12-3 or TRBV12-4 and TRBJ1-2; unclear D gene. Trimming took 5 bases from V and 3 from J, leaving 7 bases between them. The CDR3 extends over 12 amino acids. The CDR3 DNA is TGTGCCAGCAGTCCCAATGACTATGGCTACACCTTC. It specifies CASSPNDYGYTF.

The table lists this clonotype with a few counts. The V gene is TRBV7-6, the J gene TRBJ2-1; the D gene could be TRBD1 or TRBD2 (5 bases each). This CDR3 region has 15 residues. The V gene lost 5 bases and the J gene lost 3 bases, with 14 bases spanning the gap. Per germline, CDR1 SGHVS and CDR2 FNYEAQ. The CDR3 DNA follows: TGTGCCAGCAGCGGGACCCGGGACGTCTACAATGAGCAGTTCTTC. This encodes CASSGTRDVYNEQFF.

This sequence joins TRBV28 and TRBJ1-5, with a possible D match to TRBD1 (5 bases). The CDR3 sequence is 14 residues long. From germline, CDR1 is MDHEN and CDR2 SYDVKM. The V end lost 5 bases, the J end lost 4 bases, and 12 bases lay between the germline ends. The CDR3 DNA reads as TGTGCCAGCAGTCCCGCAGGGCGGAATCAGCCCCAGCATTTT. Protein: CASSPAGRNQPQHF.

The gene calls are TRBV30 and TRBJ2-7; 7 bases are shared with TRBD1. Germline assignment: CDR1 GTSNPN and CDR2 SVGIG (reference sequence). The trim removed 5 bases at V and 3 bases at J, leaving 7 bases unmatched. The CDR3 is made up of 13 amino acids. In DNA, the CDR3 is TGTGCCTGGGAACAACAGGGGATCTACGAGCAGTACTTC. Encoded protein: CAWEQQGIYEQYF.

The rearrangement uses TRBV20-1 and TRBJ2-7; D is uncertain. From germline, CDR1 is DFQATT and CDR2 SNEGSKA (reference sequence). This CDR3 is built from 11 residues. Between the trimmed V and J ends, which lost 0 bases and 3 bases, there was a span of 3 bases. The DNA for the CDR3 is TGCAGTGCTAGAGACAGCTACGAGCAGTACTTC. Encoded protein: CSARDSYEQYF.

The gene calls are TRBV3-1 and TRBJ2-7, with D unresolved. Trimming cost V 1 base and J 7 bases, with 8 bases left between them. Germline V gene lookup returns CDR1 LGHDT and CDR2 YNNKEL (reference sequence). This CDR3 region has 12 residues. DNA for the CDR3: TGTGCCAGCAGCCAAGGAGTTCGGGAGCAGTACTTC. Translated: CASSQGVREQYF.

This clonotype has a handful of counts. CDR3 in amino acids: CASAMSRLAGDRVSDTQYF. CDR3 DNA: TGTGCCAGCGCAATGAGCCGACTAGCGGGAGATCGGGTGTCAGATACGCAGTATTTT. This rearrangement joins TRBV6-6 to TRBJ2-3; 12 bases match TRBD2. The germline V gene has CDR1 MNHNY and CDR2 SVGAGI (reference sequence). Trimming at V came to 8 bases and at J to 4 bases, leaving 19 bases not matched to a gene. CDR3 length: 19 amino acids.

The table lists this clonotype with many counts. The chain recombines TRBV2 with TRBJ1-5; unclear D gene. CDR1 is SNHLY and CDR2 is FYNNEI in the germline V gene. CDR3 length equals 13 residues. The V end was cut by 6 bases, the J end by 1 base, with 7 bases between. The CDR3 sequence: CASRYESNQPQHF. CDR3 DNA: TGTGCCAGCAGGTATGAAAGCAATCAGCCCCAGCATTTT. The full variable domain, its missing parts supplied by reference TRBV2 and TRBJ1-5, is EPEVTQTPSHQVTQMGQEVILRCVPISNHLYFYWYRQILGQKVEFLVSFYNNEISEKSEIFDDQFSVERPDGSNFTLKIRSTKLEDSAMYFCASRYESNQPQHFGDGTRLSIL.

The chain carries TRBV7-2 and TRBJ1-3, with D possibly matching TRBD1 (5 bases). Germline V gene sequence: CDR1 SGHTA, CDR2 FQGNSA. The CDR3 contains 14 residues. Trimming removed 8 bases at V and 0 bases at J, with 11 bases between. The CDR3 is CASGATASGNTIYF. DNA for the CDR3: TGTGCCAGCGGGGCGACCGCCTCTGGAAACACCATATATTTT.

This clonotype occurred a few times. The rearrangement links TRBV6-2 or TRBV6-3 to TRBJ1-1, with unresolved D. Trimming pared 5 bases from V and 6 bases from J, leaving 16 bases between. Germline-derived CDR1 and CDR2 are MNHEY and SVGEGT. There are 14 residues in the CDR3. The CDR3 nucleotides are TGTGCCAGCAGTAACCATCGGGGTAACGCTGAAGCTTTCTTT. Its protein product is CASSNHRGNAEAFF.

This clonotype has just a few counts. The rearrangement links TRBV10-2 to TRBJ1-2; 10 bases are a match to TRBD1. Germline trimming cut 2 bases from V and 4 bases from J; bases unmatched to any gene: 7. Germline lookup yields CDR1 WSHSY and CDR2 SAAADI. CDR3 length: 16 residues. In nucleotides, the CDR3 is TGCGCCAGCAGTGAGGGGCCCAGGACAGGGGGCTATGGCTACACCTTC. Its translation: CASSEGPRTGGYGYTF.

The DNA of the CDR3 is TGTGCCAGCAGCCTAAGGTATGAGCAGTTCTTC. Protein product: CASSLRYEQFF. The chain combines TRBV7-2 with TRBJ2-1; D uncertain. This CDR3 has 11 residues. The V gene lost 5 bases and the J gene lost 8 bases, with 7 bases spanning the gap. Germline V gene data show CDR1 as SGHTA and CDR2 as FQGNSA.

There are a few counts of this clonotype. V and J are TRBV28 and TRBJ2-7, with 11 positions matching TRBD1. Trimming cost V 4 bases and J 5 bases; bases outside gene matches: 7. The CDR3 length is 15 residues. Germline V lookup: CDR1 MDHEN, CDR2 SYDVKM. Here the CDR3 reads CASSSGTGGRHEQYF. CDR3 DNA sequence: TGTGCCAGCAGTTCCGGGACAGGGGGTAGACACGAGCAGTACTTC.

This chain uses TRBV20-1 with TRBJ2-1, with D possibly called TRBD1 or TRBD2 (5 bases each). CDR3 length: 11 residues. Germline assignment: CDR1 DFQATT and CDR2 SNEGSKA (reference sequence). The V and J ends lost 2 bases and 15 bases respectively, with 14 bases between them. CDR3 bases: TGCAGTGCTAGAAGGGACCTCGAGGGGTTCTTC. Translated: CSARRDLEGFF.

This clonotype was seen more than once but under ten times. The CDR3 is CASSASTGDRYEQYF. The CDR3 DNA reads TGTGCCAGCAGCGCCTCGACAGGGGATAGATACGAGCAGTACTTC. V is TRBV7-8 and J is TRBJ2-7; 8 nucleotides line up with TRBD1. The germline gives CDR1 SGHVS, CDR2 FQNEAQ. Trimming cost V 5 bases and J 4 bases; bases outside gene matches: 10. This CDR3 has 15 amino acids.

This clonotype showed up just a few times. The V call is TRBV7-6, the J call TRBJ2-1; 9 positions match TRBD1. After removal of 7 bases from V and 8 bases from J, the junction contained 6 bases not matched to a gene. This CDR3 is built from 13 residues. The germline CDR1 and CDR2 sequences are SGHVS and FNYEAQ. The CDR3 DNA reads as TGTGCCAGCAATACCGGGACAGGGTATGAGCAGTTCTTC. This translates into CASNTGTGYEQFF.

J is TRBJ2-5 and V is TRBV5-5; 7 bases are shared with TRBD1. Germline V lookup: CDR1 SGHKS, CDR2 YYEKEE (reference sequence). The trim removed 0 bases at V and 2 bases at J, leaving 1 base unmatched. The CDR3 sequence is 14 residues long. CDR3 sequence reads: CASSLEQGQETQYF. CDR3 nucleotides: TGTGCCAGCAGCTTGGAACAGGGGCAAGAGACCCAGTACTTC.

V is TRBV30 and J is TRBJ1-1; no definite D call. V was cut by 0 bases and J by 3 bases, with 5 bases left in between. CDR1 is GTSNPN and CDR2 is SVGIG in the germline V gene (reference sequence). CDR3 length equals 12 residues. CDR3 sequence (DNA): TGTGCCTGGAGTGTACTGGACACTGAAGCTTTCTTT. This translates into CAWSVLDTEAFF. Full variable domain (rest looked up from reference TRBV30 and TRBJ1-1): SQTIHQWPATLVQPVGSPLSLECTVEGTSNPNLYWYRQAAGRGLQLLFYSVGIGQISSEVPQNLSASRPQDRQFILSSKKLLLSDSGFYLCAWSVLDTEAFFGQGTRLTVV.

This clonotype occurred many times. This rearrangement joins TRBV23-1 to TRBJ2-5; D gene uncertain. TRBV23-1 is an open reading frame whose function is uncertain. V lost 0 bases and J lost 1, with 6 bases in between. The CDR3 loop spans 14 amino acids. For the CDR3, the DNA is TGCGCCAGCAGTCAATCGTTTAGCCAAGAGACCCAGTACTTC. Protein: CASSQSFSQETQYF.

The rearrangement joins TRBV20-1 to TRBJ1-1, with D perhaps TRBD1 (5 bases). V lost 0 bases and J lost 4, with 12 bases in between. The CDR3 length is 14 residues. Germline V lookup: CDR1 DFQATT, CDR2 SNEGSKA (reference sequence). CDR3 in amino acids: CSARDQGMSTEAFF. The CDR3 DNA is TGCAGTGCTAGAGATCAGGGTATGAGCACTGAAGCTTTCTTT.

The rearrangement uses TRBV7-9 and TRBJ1-5; TRBD1 is a possible D gene (5 bases). V was cut by 3 bases and J by 5 bases, with 8 bases left in between. In germline, CDR1 is SEHNR, CDR2 FQNEAQ (reference sequence). This CDR3 spans 13 amino acids. CDR3 region: CASSLWGDQPQHF. DNA for the CDR3: TGTGCCAGCAGCTTGTGGGGGGATCAGCCCCAGCATTTT.

The chain uses TRBV5-1 and TRBJ2-6, with a tentative D call TRBD1 (6 bases). V lost 1 base and J lost 0, with 8 bases in between. CDR1 SGHRS and CDR2 YFSETQ come from the germline V gene. This CDR3 has 16 amino acids. CDR3 bases: TGCGCCAGCAGCTTGTCAGGGGACTCTGGGGCCAACGTCCTGACTTTC. It is translated as CASSLSGDSGANVLTF.

This chain joins TRBV4-3 and TRBJ2-7; 7 nucleotides match TRBD2. CDR1 and CDR2 (germline): LGHNA, YSLEER. The CDR3 totals 17 residues. V lost 1 base, J lost 4 bases, and 13 bases stayed unmatched. The CDR3 DNA reads TGCGCCAGCAGCCAAGGGCCCGTCGTCGGGGGGATATACGAGCAGTACTTC. This sequence encodes CASSQGPVVGGIYEQYF.

The table lists this clonotype with many counts. The rearrangement links TRBV11-2 to TRBJ2-7; the D is unclear. Deletions cut 1 base from V and 2 bases from J, with 0 bases between. This CDR3 comprises 11 residues. From germline, CDR1 is SGHAT and CDR2 FQNNGV. As DNA, the CDR3 is TGTGCCAGCAGCTTAGCCTACGAGCAGTACTTC. Translating it yields CASSLAYEQYF. Based on the CDR3 plus reference TRBV11-2 and TRBJ2-7, the full variable domain is EAGVAQSPRYKIIEKRQSVAFWCNPISGHATLYWYQQILGQGPKLLIQFQNNGVVDDSQLPKDRFSAERLKGVDSTLKIQPAKLEDSAVYLCASSLAYEQYFGPGTRLTVT.

CDR3 DNA sequence: TGTGCCAGCAGCTTAGCGGCGGGAAGCGGGCGAGATACGCAGTATTTT. This translates into CASSLAAGSGRDTQYF. The J gene is TRBJ2-3, the V gene TRBV7-2, with D perhaps matching TRBD2 (6 bases). This CDR3 region has 16 residues. Germline V CDR1 and CDR2: SGHTA, FQGNSA. The V end was cut by 0 bases, the J end by 5 bases, with 15 bases between.